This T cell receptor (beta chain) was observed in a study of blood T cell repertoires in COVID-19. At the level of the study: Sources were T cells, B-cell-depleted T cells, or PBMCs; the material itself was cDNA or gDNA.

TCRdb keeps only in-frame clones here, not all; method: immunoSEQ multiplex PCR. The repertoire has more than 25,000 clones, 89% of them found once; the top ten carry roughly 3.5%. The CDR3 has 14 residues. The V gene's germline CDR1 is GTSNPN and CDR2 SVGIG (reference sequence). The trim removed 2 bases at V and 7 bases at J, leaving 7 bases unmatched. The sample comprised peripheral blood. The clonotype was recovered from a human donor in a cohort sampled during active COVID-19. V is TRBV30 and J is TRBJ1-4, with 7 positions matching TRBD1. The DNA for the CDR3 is TGTGCCTGGAGTAAGGGACAGTGGCTTGAAAAACTGTTTTTT. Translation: CAWSKGQWLEKLFF.